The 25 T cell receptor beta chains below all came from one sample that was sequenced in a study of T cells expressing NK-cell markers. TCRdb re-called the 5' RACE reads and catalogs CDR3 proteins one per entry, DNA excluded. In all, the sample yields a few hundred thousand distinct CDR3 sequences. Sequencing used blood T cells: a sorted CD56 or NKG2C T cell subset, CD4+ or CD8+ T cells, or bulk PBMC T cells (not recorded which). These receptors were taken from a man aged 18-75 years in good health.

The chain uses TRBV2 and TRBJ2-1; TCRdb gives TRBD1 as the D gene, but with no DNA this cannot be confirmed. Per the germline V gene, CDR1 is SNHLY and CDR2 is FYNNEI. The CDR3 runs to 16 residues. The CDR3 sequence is CASSVTRGAYYNEQFF. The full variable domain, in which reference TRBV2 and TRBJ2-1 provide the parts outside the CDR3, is EPEVTQTPSHQVTQMGQEVILRCVPISNHLYFYWYRQILGQKVEFLVSFYNNEISEKSEIFDDQFSVERPDGSNFTLKIRSTKLEDSAMYFCASSVTRGAYYNEQFFGPGTRLTVL.

This chain's CDR3 is CSARDSGRGSGNTIYF. The rearrangement uses TRBV20-1 and TRBJ1-3; the D gene TCRdb calls, TRBD1, cannot be checked with no DNA. Germline V gene data show CDR1 as DFQATT and CDR2 as SNEGSKA (reference sequence). CDR3 size: 16 residues.

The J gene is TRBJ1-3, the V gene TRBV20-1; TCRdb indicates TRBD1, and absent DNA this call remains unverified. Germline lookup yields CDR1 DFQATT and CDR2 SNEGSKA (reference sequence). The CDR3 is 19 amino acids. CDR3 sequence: CSARGSVGAFPLSGNTIYF.

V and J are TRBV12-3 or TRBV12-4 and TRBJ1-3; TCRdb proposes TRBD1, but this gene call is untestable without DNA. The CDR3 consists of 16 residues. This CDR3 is CASSLSPWGGGNTIYF.

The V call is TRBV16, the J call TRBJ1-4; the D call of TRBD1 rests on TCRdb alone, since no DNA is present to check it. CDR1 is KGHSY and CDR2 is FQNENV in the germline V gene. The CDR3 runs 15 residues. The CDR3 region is CASRQNPVLYEKLFF.

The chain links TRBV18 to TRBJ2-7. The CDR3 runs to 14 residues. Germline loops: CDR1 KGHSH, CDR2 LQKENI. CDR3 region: CASSPAVGVYEQYF.

The CDR3: CASSGGGSGYTF. The gene calls are TRBV18 and TRBJ1-2. The CDR3 is 12 amino acids. CDR1 is KGHSH, CDR2 LQKENI, per germline.

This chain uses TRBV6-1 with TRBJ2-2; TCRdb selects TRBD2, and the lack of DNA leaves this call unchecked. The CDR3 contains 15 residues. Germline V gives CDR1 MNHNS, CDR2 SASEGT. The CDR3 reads CATDAGTRYPGELFF.

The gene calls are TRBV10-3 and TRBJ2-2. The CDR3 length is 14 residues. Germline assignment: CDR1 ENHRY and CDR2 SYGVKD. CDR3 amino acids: CAIRRTANTGELFF.

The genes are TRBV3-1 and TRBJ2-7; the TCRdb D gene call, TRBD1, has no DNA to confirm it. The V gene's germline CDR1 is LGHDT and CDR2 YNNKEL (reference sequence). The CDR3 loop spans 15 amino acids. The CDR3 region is CASSPRQGRSYEQYF.

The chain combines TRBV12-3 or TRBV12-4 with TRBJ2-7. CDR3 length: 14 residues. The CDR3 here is CASSFRRNSYEQYF.

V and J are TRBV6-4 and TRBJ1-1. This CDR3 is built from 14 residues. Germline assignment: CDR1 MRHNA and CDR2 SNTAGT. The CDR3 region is CASSPERASGEAFF.

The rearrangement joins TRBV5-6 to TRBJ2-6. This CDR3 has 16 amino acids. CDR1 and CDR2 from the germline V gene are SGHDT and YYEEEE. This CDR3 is CASSLIGGSGANVLTF.

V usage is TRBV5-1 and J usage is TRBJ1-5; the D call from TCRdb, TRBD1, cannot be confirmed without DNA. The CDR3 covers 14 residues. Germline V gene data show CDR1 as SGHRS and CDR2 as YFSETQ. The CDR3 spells CASRRGTDNQPQHF.

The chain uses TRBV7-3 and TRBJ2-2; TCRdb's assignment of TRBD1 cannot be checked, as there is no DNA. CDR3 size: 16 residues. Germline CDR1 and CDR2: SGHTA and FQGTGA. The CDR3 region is CASSLMGGANTGELFF.

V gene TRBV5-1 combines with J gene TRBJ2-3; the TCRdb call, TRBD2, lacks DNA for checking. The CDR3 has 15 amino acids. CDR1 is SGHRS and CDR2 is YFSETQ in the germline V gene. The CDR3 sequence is CASSLGTPSTDTQYF. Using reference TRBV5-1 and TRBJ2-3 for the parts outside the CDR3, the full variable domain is KAGVTQTPRYLIKTRGQQVTLSCSPISGHRSVSWYQQTPGQGLQFLFEYFSETQRNKGNFPGRFSGRQFSNSRSEMNVSTLELGDSALYLCASSLGTPSTDTQYFGPGTRLTVL.

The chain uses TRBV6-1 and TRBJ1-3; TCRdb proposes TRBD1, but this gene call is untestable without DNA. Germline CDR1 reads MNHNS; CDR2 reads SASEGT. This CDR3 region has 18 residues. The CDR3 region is CASSEAGTGASSGNTIYF.

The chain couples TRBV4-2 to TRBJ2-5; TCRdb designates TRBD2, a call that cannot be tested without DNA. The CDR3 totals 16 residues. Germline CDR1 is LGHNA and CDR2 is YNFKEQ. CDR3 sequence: CASSRTSGGNQETQYF.

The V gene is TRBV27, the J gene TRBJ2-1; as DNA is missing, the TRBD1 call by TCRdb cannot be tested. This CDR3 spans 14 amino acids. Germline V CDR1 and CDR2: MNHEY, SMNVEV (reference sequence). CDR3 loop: CASSPRTIYNEQFF.

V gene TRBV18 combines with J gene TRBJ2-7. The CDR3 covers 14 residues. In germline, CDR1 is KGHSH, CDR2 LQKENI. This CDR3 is CASSPELPSYEQYF.

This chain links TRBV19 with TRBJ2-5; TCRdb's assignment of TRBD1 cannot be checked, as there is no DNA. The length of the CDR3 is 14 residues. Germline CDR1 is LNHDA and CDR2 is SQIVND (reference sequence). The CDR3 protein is CASSITKGRETQYF. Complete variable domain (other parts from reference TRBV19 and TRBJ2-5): DGGITQSPKYLFRKEGQNVTLSCEQNLNHDAMYWYRQDPGQGLRLIYYSQIVNDFQKGDIAEGYSVSREKKESFPLTVTSAQKNPTAFYLCASSITKGRETQYFGPGTRLLVL.

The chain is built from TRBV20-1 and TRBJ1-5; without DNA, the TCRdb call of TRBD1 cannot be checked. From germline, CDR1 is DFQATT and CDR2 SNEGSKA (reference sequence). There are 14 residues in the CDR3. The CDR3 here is CSARGQISNQPQHF.

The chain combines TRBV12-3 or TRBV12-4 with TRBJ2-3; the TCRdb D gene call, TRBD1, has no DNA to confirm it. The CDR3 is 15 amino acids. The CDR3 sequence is CASSHQGARTDTQYF.

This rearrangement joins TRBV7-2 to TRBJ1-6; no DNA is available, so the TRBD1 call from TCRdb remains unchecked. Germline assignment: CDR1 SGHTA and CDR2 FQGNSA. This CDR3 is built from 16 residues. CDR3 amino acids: CASSRLGAMGGSPLHF. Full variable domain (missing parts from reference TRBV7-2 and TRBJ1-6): GAGVSQSPSNKVTEKGKDVELRCDPISGHTALYWYRQSLGQGLEFLIYFQGNSAPDKSGLPSDRFSAERTGGSVSTLTIQRTQQEDSAVYLCASSRLGAMGGSPLHFGNGTRLTVT.

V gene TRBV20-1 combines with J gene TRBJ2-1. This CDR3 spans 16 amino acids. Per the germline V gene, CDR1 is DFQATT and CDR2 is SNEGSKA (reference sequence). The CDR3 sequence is CSARDLASPTYNEQFF.